In this sample, the clone carrying this T cell receptor (beta chain) turned up a few times. Its antigen is currently unknown. The source of the sample is a study of T-cell reconstitution after alpha-beta-depleted transplantation in children. Findings of the study overall: Several hundred expanded graft clones reportedly were the source of alpha-beta T cells about two months after transplant.

TCRbeta library construction was performed incorporating unique molecular identifiers. One entry per CDR3 protein, called by TCRdb with MiXCR from the PCR reads. The sample consists of more than 90,000 distinct CDR3 sequences, around a tenth of them appearing once. J lost 2 bases, V lost 4 bases, and 4 bases had no gene match. CDR3 length: 17 amino acids. CDR1 is SGHNT and CDR2 is YYREEE in the germline V gene (reference sequence). The material was PBMCs, obtained before TCRalphabeta/CD19-depleted stem cell transplant. The chain recombines TRBV5-4 with TRBJ2-3, with 16 bases identical to TRBD2. The TCR comes from a boy aged 2 to 10 with acute lymphoblastic leukemia, due to receive a stem cell transplant. CDR3 loop: CASSKGLAGGFTDTQYF. The CDR3 region has the DNA TGTGCCAGCAGCAAGGGACTAGCGGGAGGGTTCACAGATACGCAGTATTTT.